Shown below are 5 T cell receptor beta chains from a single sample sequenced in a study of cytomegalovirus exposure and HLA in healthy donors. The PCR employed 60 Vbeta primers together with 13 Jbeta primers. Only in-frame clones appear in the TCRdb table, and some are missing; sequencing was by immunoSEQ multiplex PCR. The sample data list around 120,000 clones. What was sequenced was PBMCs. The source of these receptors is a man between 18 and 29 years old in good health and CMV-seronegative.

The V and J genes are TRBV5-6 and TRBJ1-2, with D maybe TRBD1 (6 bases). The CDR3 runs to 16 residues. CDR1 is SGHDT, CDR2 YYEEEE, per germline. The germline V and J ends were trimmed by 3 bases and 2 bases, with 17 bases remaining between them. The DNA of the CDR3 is TGTGCCAGCAGCTCGGGACATACTATTAGGAACTATGGCTACACCTTC. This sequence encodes CASSSGHTIRNYGYTF.

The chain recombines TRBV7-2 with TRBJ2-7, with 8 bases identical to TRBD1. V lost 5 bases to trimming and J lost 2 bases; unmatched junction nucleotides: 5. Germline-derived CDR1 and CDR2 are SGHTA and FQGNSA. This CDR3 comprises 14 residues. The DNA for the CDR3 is TGTGCCAGCAGCCCCACGGGACAGGCCTACGAGCAGTACTTC. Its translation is CASSPTGQAYEQYF.

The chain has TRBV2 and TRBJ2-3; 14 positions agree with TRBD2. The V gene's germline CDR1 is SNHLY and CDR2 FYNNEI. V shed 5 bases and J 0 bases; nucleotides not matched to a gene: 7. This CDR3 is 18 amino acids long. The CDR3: CASSTGTSGGASTDTQYF. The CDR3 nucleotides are TGTGCCAGCAGTACCGGGACTAGCGGGGGAGCTAGCACAGATACGCAGTATTTT.

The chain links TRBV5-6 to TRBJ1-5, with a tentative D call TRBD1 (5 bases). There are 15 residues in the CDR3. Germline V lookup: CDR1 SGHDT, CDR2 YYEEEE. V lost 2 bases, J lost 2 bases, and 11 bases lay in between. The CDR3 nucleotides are TGTGCCAGCAGCTTAAGGGGTATGGGCAATCAGCCCCAGCATTTT. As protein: CASSLRGMGNQPQHF.

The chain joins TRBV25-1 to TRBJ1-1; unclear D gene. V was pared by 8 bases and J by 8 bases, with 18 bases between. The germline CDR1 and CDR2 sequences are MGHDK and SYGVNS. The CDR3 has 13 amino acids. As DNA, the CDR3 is TGTGCCAGCGAAGCTGAGAGCGGGAACGAAGCTTTCTTT. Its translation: CASEAESGNEAFF.